This T cell receptor beta chain was documented in a study of shared clonotypes between healthy human individuals. As for the study in general: Those who served as donors were a couple of women and a few men between the ages of 18 and 49.

Several immunoSEQ plates held equal portions of the genomic DNA taken from each subset. TCRdb keeps only in-frame clones here, not all; method: immunoSEQ multiplex PCR. Of around 560,000 clones listed, 85% to 95% were seen once; the top ten hold over 0.1%. Trimming took 3 bases from V and 3 from J, leaving 11 bases between them. Germline lookup yields CDR1 SNHLY and CDR2 FYNNEI. CDR3 size: 14 residues. Positively selected for CCR7, the CD45RO-negative cells used as naive CD8 cells excluded terminally differentiated effector memory CD45RA+ cells. This clone is a singleton in its sample. The specimen sequenced was naive CD8+ T cells sorted from blood. The source of this sequence is a woman in her twenties or thirties in good health. The V call is TRBV2, the J call TRBJ2-5; D gene unclear. The CDR3 bases are TGTGCCAGCAGTGAGTCGTCCGTGGAAGAGACCCAGTACTTC. Amino acid sequence: CASSESSVEETQYF.